This T cell receptor (beta chain) derives from a study of T-cell memory formation after mild COVID-19. TCRdb analysed the 5' RACE reads with MiXCR anew, one entry per CDR3 protein. This sample has 280,000 or so distinct CDR3 sequences, with less than 9.5% found just once. Study findings and constraints: Most CD4+ clones that shrank were in CM and EM, while CD8+ ones turned up in EMRA.

This clonotype occurred a few times. The antigen is unknown. The TCR sequence derives from a man between 18 and 35 years old who had mild COVID-19 (a few samples of this study predate the infection). Cell type and time point are not known. The sequenced sample was PBMCs or a T cell subset sorted from them (not recorded which).

This CDR3 reads CASSLGLAGGGKNIQYF. The CDR3 DNA sequence: TGTGCCAGCAGTCTCGGACTAGCGGGGGGCGGCAAAAACATTCAGTACTTC. The V call is TRBV12-3 or TRBV12-4, the J call TRBJ2-4; 14 bases map to TRBD2. The CDR3 is 17 amino acids. V lost 5 bases to trimming and J lost 3 bases; unmatched junction nucleotides: 6.